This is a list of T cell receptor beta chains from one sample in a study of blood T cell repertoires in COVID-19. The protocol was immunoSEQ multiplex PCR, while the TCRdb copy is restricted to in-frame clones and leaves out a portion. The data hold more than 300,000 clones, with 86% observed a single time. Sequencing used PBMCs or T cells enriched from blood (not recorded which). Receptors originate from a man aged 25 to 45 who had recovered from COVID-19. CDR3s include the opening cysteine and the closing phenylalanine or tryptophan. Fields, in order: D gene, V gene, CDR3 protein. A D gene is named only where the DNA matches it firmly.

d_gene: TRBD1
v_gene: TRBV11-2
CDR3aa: CASSLGAGGNTEAFF

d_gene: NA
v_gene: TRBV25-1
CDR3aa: CASSEVRARETQYF

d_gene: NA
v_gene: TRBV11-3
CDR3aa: CASLVRDLEGYGYTF

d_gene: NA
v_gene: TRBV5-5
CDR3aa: CASSLNAGLNSPLHF

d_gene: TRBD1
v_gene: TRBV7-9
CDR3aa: CASSLVGGHRGRQETQYF

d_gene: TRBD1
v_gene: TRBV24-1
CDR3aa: CATSDPGQGWETQYF

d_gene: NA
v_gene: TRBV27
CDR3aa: CASSRTNTEAFF

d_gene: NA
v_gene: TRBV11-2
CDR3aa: CASSLGWRDTEAFF

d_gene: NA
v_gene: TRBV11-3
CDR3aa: CASSLSRQETQYF

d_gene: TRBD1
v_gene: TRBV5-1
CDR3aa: CASSFVTGGISEAFF